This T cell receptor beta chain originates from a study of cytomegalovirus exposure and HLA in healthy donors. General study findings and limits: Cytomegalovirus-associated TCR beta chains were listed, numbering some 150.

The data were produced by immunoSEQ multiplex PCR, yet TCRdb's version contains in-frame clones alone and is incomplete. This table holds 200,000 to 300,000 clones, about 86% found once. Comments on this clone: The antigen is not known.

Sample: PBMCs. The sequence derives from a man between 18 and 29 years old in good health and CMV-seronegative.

The CDR3 DNA follows: TGTGCCAGCAGTCCGGGACTAGCGTCCACCGGGGAGCTGTTTTTT. Its translation: CASSPGLASTGELFF. The gene calls are TRBV6-5 and TRBJ2-2; TRBD2 aligns across 10 bases. Germline V gene data show CDR1 as MNHEY and CDR2 as SVGAGI. With 5 bases clipped from V and 4 bases from J, the junction kept 4 bases outside the gene matches. The CDR3 covers 15 residues.